This is a list of T cell receptor beta chains from one sample in a study of cytomegalovirus exposure and HLA in healthy donors. Some clones are missing from TCRdb's copy, which holds only in-frame ones; the method was immunoSEQ multiplex PCR. The sample lists under 300,000 clones, around two thirds occurring once. The sample consisted of PBMCs. The receptors shown here come from a female donor in good health and CMV-seronegative. The conserved cysteine and the conserved F or W are not part of the CDR3 here. The D gene is left open where the match is weak. Not all rows give a size; the values are once, few, many and, for expanded clones, a class.

j_call: TRBJ1-5
d_call: TRBD1
clone_size: .
v_call: TRBV7-2
cdr3_aa: ASSLKTGWDQPQH

j_call: TRBJ2-2
d_call: .
clone_size: once
v_call: TRBV5-6
cdr3_aa: ASSFTSYRGELF

j_call: TRBJ1-6
d_call: TRBD1
clone_size: .
v_call: TRBV4-1
cdr3_aa: ASSQEGQGVDSPLH

j_call: TRBJ2-2
d_call: TRBD1
clone_size: .
v_call: TRBV7-9
cdr3_aa: ASSFGQGAFELF

j_call: TRBJ2-3
d_call: .
clone_size: .
v_call: TRBV7-2
cdr3_aa: ASSFSIGDTQY

j_call: TRBJ1-1
d_call: TRBD1
clone_size: few
v_call: TRBV2
cdr3_aa: ASSGTGPEAF

j_call: TRBJ1-1
d_call: .
clone_size: .
v_call: TRBV7-7
cdr3_aa: ASSLERGTEAF

j_call: TRBJ1-2
d_call: .
clone_size: .
v_call: TRBV6-1
cdr3_aa: ATIETAHYGYT

j_call: TRBJ1-1
d_call: .
clone_size: .
v_call: TRBV29-1
cdr3_aa: SVLEIVNTEAF

j_call: TRBJ1-1
d_call: .
clone_size: .
v_call: TRBV7-8
cdr3_aa: ASAYLPRAEAF

j_call: TRBJ2-7
d_call: TRBD1
clone_size: few
v_call: TRBV7-8
cdr3_aa: ASSQTTGSGEQY

j_call: TRBJ1-5
d_call: .
clone_size: .
v_call: TRBV27
cdr3_aa: AISGGYSNQPQH

j_call: TRBJ2-3
d_call: TRBD2
clone_size: .
v_call: TRBV18
cdr3_aa: ASSPLLAGSTDTQY

j_call: TRBJ2-6
d_call: .
clone_size: .
v_call: TRBV19
cdr3_aa: ASNTDGGSGANVLT